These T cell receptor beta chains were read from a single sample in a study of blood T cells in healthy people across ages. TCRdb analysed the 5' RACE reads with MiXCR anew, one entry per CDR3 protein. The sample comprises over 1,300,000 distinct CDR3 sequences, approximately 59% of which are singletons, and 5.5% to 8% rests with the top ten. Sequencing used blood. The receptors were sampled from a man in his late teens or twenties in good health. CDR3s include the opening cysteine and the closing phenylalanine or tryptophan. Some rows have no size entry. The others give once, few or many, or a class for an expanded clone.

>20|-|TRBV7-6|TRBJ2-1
CASSLALTQRGGLNNNEQFF
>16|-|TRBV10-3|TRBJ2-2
CAISESTGPKTGELFF
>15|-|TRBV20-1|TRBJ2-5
CSAAAVGSSRETQYF
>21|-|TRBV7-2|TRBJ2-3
CASSSTPLLAGETSGTDTQYF
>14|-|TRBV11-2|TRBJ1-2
CASSQNRAAYGYTF
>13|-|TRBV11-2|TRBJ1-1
CASSLNQNTEAFF
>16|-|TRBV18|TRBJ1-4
CASSPNLGRANEKLFF
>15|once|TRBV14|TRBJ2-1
CASSQNRGRGNEQFF
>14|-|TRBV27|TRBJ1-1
CASSADRGYTEAFF
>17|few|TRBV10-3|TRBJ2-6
CAISAGGRSAGANVLTF
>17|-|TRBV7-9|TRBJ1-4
CASSSTTGGPTNEKLFF
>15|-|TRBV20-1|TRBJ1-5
CSAREMRDSNQPQHF
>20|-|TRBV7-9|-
CASSSSNGGLAGPARDEQYF
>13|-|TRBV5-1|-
CASSGTGVREQYF
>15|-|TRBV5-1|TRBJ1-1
CASSLEAGGITEAFF
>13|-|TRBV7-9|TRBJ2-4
CASSWTGGREQYF
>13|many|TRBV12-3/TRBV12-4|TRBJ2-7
CASSLAASYEQYF
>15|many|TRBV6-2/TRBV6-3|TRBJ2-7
CASSYSPGTAYEQYF
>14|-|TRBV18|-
CASSRGSQTYEQYF
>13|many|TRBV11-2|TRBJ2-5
CAIPGLDQETQYF
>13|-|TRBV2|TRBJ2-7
CASSFWTDYEQYF
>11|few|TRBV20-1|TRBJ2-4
CSAPIGNIQYF
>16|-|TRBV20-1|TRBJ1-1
CSARGSPHGETPEAFF
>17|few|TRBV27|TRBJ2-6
CASSPNRGAEGANVLTF
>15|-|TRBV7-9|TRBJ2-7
CASSKIRTYSYEQYF
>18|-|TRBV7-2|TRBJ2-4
CASSLNMVARLAKNIQYF
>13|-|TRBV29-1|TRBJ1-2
CSVDGLWTSGYTF
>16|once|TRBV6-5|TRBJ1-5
CASSRNRGGGNQPQHF
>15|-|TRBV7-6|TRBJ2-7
CASSLVPRGQVEQYF
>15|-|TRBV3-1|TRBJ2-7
CASSRRSGEHYEQYF
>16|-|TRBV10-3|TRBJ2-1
CAISESRLADNNEQFF
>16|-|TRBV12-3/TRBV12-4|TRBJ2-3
CASSWGTGGPTDTQYF
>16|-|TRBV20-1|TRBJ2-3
CSASPSTSGLTDTQYF
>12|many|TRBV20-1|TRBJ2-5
CSARLPGETQYF
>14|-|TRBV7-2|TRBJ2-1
CASSLAGGPDEQFF
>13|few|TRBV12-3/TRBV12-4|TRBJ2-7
CASSLYGPYEQYF
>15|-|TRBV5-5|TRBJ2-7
CASSLGTDSAYEQYF
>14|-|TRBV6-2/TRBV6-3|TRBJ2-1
CASNPDRFYNEQFF
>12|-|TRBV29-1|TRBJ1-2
CSVRPTAYGYTF
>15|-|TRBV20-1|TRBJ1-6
CSAPPRAVVNSPLHF
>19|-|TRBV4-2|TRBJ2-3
CASSQEGQEKRGDTDTQYF
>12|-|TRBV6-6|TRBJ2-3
CATGRGPDTQYF
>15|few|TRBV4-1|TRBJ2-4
CASSPYTGQGIIQYF
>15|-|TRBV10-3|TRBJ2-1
CAISGGAGGSNEQFF
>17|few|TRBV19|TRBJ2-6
CASSIMGQYSGANVLTF
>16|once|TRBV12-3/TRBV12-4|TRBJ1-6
CASSFGASGRNSPLHF
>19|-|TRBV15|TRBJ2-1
CATSGWGSAGYSSYNEQFF
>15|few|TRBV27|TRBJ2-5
CASSLSRGAQETQYF
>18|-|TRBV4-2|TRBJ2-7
CASSRRMASGSPPYEQYF
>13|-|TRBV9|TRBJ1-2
CASSPQGIIGYTF
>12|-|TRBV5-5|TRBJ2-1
CASIPETNEQFF